Each of the 25 T cell receptor beta chains below was sequenced from the same sample in a study of shared clonotypes between healthy human individuals. Data came from immunoSEQ multiplex PCR; TCRdb stores just in-frame clones and leaves some out. The data show roughly 170,000 clones, 60% to 75% seen once. Source material: memory CD4+ T cells sorted from blood. Subset denoted: CD45RA-negative fraction. The receptors were sampled from a man younger than 40 in good health.

This CDR3 is CASSLTANTEAFF. DNA for the CDR3: TGTGCCAGCAGCTTGACGGCGAACACTGAAGCTTTCTTT. V is TRBV4-2 and J is TRBJ1-1; D is undetermined. This CDR3 is built from 13 residues. The ends were cut back, 5 bases at V and 1 base at J, with 8 bases in the middle. Germline-derived CDR1 and CDR2 are LGHNA and YNFKEQ.

This clone was picked up one time. The chain combines TRBV6-6 with TRBJ1-3; maybe TRBD1 (5 bases). Trimming removed 5 bases from V and 0 bases from J, with 14 bases in between. CDR1 is MNHNY and CDR2 is SVGAGI in the germline V gene (reference sequence). The CDR3 is 16 residues long. Written as DNA, the CDR3 is TGTGCCAGCAGTCTACTCGGGACTGGCTCTGGAAACACCATATATTTT. Its translation: CASSLLGTGSGNTIYF.

The V gene is TRBV18, the J gene TRBJ2-3; no firm D call. Germline V gene lookup returns CDR1 KGHSH and CDR2 LQKENI. V was trimmed by 4 bases and J by 0 bases, leaving 8 bases between them. CDR3 size: 14 residues. CDR3 protein: CASSLTSSTDTQYF. The CDR3 bases are TGTGCCAGCTCACTCACGTCTAGCACAGATACGCAGTATTTT.

In its sample, this clone was seen once. The CDR3 here is CASSDQGATNEKLFF. The CDR3 DNA reads as TGTGCCAGCAGCGACCAGGGGGCAACTAATGAAAAACTGTTTTTT. The V gene is TRBV9, the J gene TRBJ1-4, with 7 bases aligning to TRBD1. Per the germline V gene, CDR1 is SGDLS and CDR2 is YYNGEE. There are 15 residues in the CDR3. V shed 3 bases and J 0 bases; nucleotides not matched to a gene: 2.

This clone was observed a few times. This chain links TRBV19 with TRBJ2-3, with TRBD1 matching 8 bases. CDR3 length: 13 amino acids. V gave up 5 bases and J gave up 9 bases; unmatched junction bases: 7. CDR1 and CDR2 from the germline V gene are LNHDA and SQIVND (reference sequence). CDR3 amino acids: CASSFQGARTQYF. In DNA form, the CDR3 reads TGTGCCAGTAGTTTCCAGGGGGCTAGGACGCAGTATTTT.

This clone was detected once. The CDR3 loop reads CATLTAAYNEQFF. The DNA of the CDR3 is TGTGCCACCCTCACCGCCGCCTACAATGAGCAGTTCTTC. The chain has TRBV28 and TRBJ2-1; D is uncertain. Looked up from germline, CDR1 is MDHEN and CDR2 is SYDVKM. V lost 10 bases to trimming and J lost 2 bases, with 12 bases between them. CDR3 size: 13 residues.

This sequence joins TRBV7-9 and TRBJ2-1, with D maybe TRBD2 (5 bases). Trimming removed 5 bases from V and 6 bases from J, with 26 bases in between. The CDR3 has 18 residues. Germline lookup yields CDR1 SEHNR and CDR2 FQNEAQ (reference sequence). The CDR3 loop is CASSPTERGMWLGNEQFF. As DNA, the CDR3 is TGTGCCAGCAGCCCCACGGAACGAGGGATGTGGTTAGGCAATGAGCAGTTCTTC.

V is TRBV7-8 and J is TRBJ2-2; D unclear. The V end lost 1 base, the J end lost 7 bases, and 4 bases lay between the germline ends. The CDR3 is made up of 12 amino acids. Looked up from germline, CDR1 is SGHVS and CDR2 is FQNEAQ. CDR3 DNA sequence: TGTGCCAGCAGCTTAGAAGTCGGGGAGCTGTTTTTT. Translated, it gives CASSLEVGELFF.

The genes are TRBV28 and TRBJ1-5; D is ambiguous. The length of the CDR3 is 15 residues. Trimming stripped 4 bases from V and 7 bases from J, with 17 bases between. The V gene's germline CDR1 is MDHEN and CDR2 SYDVKM. DNA of the CDR3: TGTGCCAGCAGTTCCCCCGGGAGCACTGGGCAGCCCCAGCATTTT. It yields the protein CASSSPGSTGQPQHF.

The chain carries TRBV7-4 and TRBJ2-6, with 9 bases that match TRBD1. The CDR3 length is 22 residues. The V gene's germline CDR1 is SGHVT and CDR2 SQSDAQ. V shed 4 bases, J shed 1 base, and the junction held 20 bases outside the gene matches. CDR3 in DNA: TGTGCCAGCAGCTATCTAATAGGGACAGGGCCTCTTTTTGGATCTGGGGCCAACGTCCTGACTTTC. As protein: CASSYLIGTGPLFGSGANVLTF.

The J gene is TRBJ2-3, the V gene TRBV19, with 8 nucleotides matching TRBD2. V was pared by 2 bases and J by 5 bases, with 6 bases of the junction left unmatched. Germline V lookup: CDR1 LNHDA, CDR2 SQIVND (reference sequence). The CDR3 loop spans 15 amino acids. CDR3 region: CASSINPRGGDTQYF. The CDR3 region has the DNA TGTGCCAGTAGTATAAATCCCCGGGGGGGAGATACGCAGTATTTT.

In its sample, this clone was seen a few times. V usage is TRBV4-3 and J usage is TRBJ1-5, with D hard to call. This CDR3 spans 15 amino acids. Trimming pared 1 base from V and 6 bases from J, leaving 13 bases between. Per germline, CDR1 LGHNA and CDR2 YSLEER. The CDR3 reads CASSQVDRPGQPQHF. As DNA, the CDR3 is TGCGCCAGCAGCCAAGTTGACCGCCCGGGTCAGCCCCAGCATTTT.

This chain joins TRBV28 and TRBJ2-5; maybe TRBD1 (6 bases). Germline V gives CDR1 MDHEN, CDR2 SYDVKM. The CDR3 has 15 amino acids. Trimming stripped 3 bases from V and 4 bases from J, with 15 bases between. The CDR3: CASSFTGSRGETQYF. In nucleotides, the CDR3 is TGTGCCAGCAGTTTTACAGGGTCCAGGGGAGAGACCCAGTACTTC.

This sequence joins TRBV7-7 and TRBJ2-2, with 7 bases aligning to TRBD1. V shed 10 bases, J shed 7 bases, and the junction held 6 bases outside the gene matches. The CDR3 totals 12 residues. Per germline, CDR1 SSHAT and CDR2 FNYEAQ (reference sequence). The CDR3 protein is CATTQGFGELFF. The CDR3 coding sequence is TGTGCCACGACACAGGGGTTCGGGGAGCTGTTTTTT. Variable domain in full (rest from reference TRBV7-7 and TRBJ2-2): GAGVSQSPRYKVTKRGQDVTLRCDPISSHATLYWYQQALGQGPEFLTYFNYEAQPDKSGLPSDRFSAERPEGSISTLTIQRTEQRDSAMYRCATTQGFGELFFGEGSRLTVL.

This sequence joins TRBV7-6 and TRBJ2-3; 12 positions match TRBD2. V lost 1 base to trimming and J lost 3 bases; unmatched junction nucleotides: 11. CDR3 length equals 19 residues. Germline V gene data show CDR1 as SGHVS and CDR2 as FNYEAQ. Here the CDR3 DNA reads TGTGCCAGCAGCTTAGATAAGACTAGCGGGAGAGGGAGGACAGATACGCAGTATTTT. Translated, it gives CASSLDKTSGRGRTDTQYF.

CDR3 nucleotides: TGTGCCTCCCCAGGACAGGGATCCTATGGCTACACCTTC. Protein product: CASPGQGSYGYTF. The chain joins TRBV30 to TRBJ1-2; 8 bases map to TRBD1. CDR1 and CDR2 (germline): GTSNPN, SVGIG (reference sequence). This CDR3 spans 13 amino acids. The V and J ends lost 7 bases and 4 bases, in that order; junction bases with no gene match: 8. The whole variable domain, remainder taken from reference TRBV30 and TRBJ1-2, is SQTIHQWPATLVQPVGSPLSLECTVEGTSNPNLYWYRQAAGRGLQLLFYSVGIGQISSEVPQNLSASRPQDRQFILSSKKLLLSDSGFYLCASPGQGSYGYTFGSGTRLTVV.

This clone showed up just a few times. The V gene is TRBV6-5, the J gene TRBJ2-1; 8 nucleotides align to TRBD2. V trimming: 2 bases; J trimming: 10 bases; junction bases outside the gene matches: 13. The CDR3 is 16 amino acids. Germline CDR1 is MNHEY and CDR2 is SVGAGI. CDR3 DNA sequence: TGTGCCAGCAGTTACAGTGGGACTAGGGGGAGGGGGGAGCAGTTCTTC. Translated, it gives CASSYSGTRGRGEQFF.

The V gene is TRBV7-8, the J gene TRBJ2-2, with D perhaps being TRBD1 or TRBD2 (7 bases each). There are 17 residues in the CDR3. The germline gives CDR1 SGHVS, CDR2 FQNEAQ. V dropped 5 bases and J dropped 5 bases, with 21 bases sitting between them. CDR3 sequence reads: CASSLLGRGRGTGELFF. CDR3 bases: TGTGCCAGCAGCCTCCTTGGGAGGGGGCGCGGGACCGGGGAGCTGTTTTTT.

The sample holds a few counts of this clone. The chain has TRBV5-1 and TRBJ1-5, with a possible D match to TRBD1 (5 bases). Germline CDR1 reads SGHRS; CDR2 reads YFSETQ. Trimming left V 1 base short and J 5 bases short, with 13 bases between. The CDR3 spans 15 residues. DNA for the CDR3: TGCGCCAGCAGCTTGAGGGGAGGGGAGGATCAGCCCCAGCATTTT. It is translated as CASSLRGGEDQPQHF.

The rearrangement links TRBV19 to TRBJ1-2; unclear D gene. Germline values: CDR1 LNHDA, CDR2 SQIVND (reference sequence). The CDR3 runs 13 residues. The V end lost 3 bases, the J end lost 9 bases, and 14 bases lay between the germline ends. The chain's CDR3 is CASSILYGNRYTF. The CDR3 DNA sequence: TGTGCCAGTAGTATCTTGTACGGGAATCGCTACACCTTC.

In its sample, this clone was seen once. The chain links TRBV13 to TRBJ2-3; D is unresolved. V lost 0 bases, J lost 1 base, and 11 bases lay in between. This CDR3 has 16 amino acids. Germline CDR1 is PRHDT and CDR2 is FYEKMQ (reference sequence). CDR3 in amino acids: CASSLGGRAGTDTQYF. The CDR3 DNA reads TGTGCCAGCAGCTTAGGGGGCCGGGCAGGCACAGATACGCAGTATTTT.

The chain links TRBV7-9 to TRBJ2-7, with unresolved D. Per the germline V gene, CDR1 is SEHNR and CDR2 is FQNEAQ (reference sequence). This CDR3 is 13 amino acids long. V lost 5 bases to trimming and J lost 3 bases, with 11 bases between them. The chain's CDR3 is CASSRAADYEQYF. The CDR3 nucleotides are TGTGCCAGCAGCCGAGCCGCTGACTACGAGCAGTACTTC.

The rearrangement links TRBV9 to TRBJ2-2; 8 nucleotides line up with TRBD2. The J segment lost 6 bases and the V segment lost 0 bases, leaving 7 bases of the junction unmatched. Germline assignment: CDR1 SGDLS and CDR2 YYNGEE. The CDR3 spans 16 residues. The CDR3 nucleotides are TGTGCCAGCAGCGTAGGATCAGCGGGAGCATCCGGGGAGCTGTTTTTT. Encoded protein: CASSVGSAGASGELFF.

The chain is built from TRBV6-5 and TRBJ2-1, with 7 nucleotides matching TRBD2. Germline CDR1 MNHEY, CDR2 SVGAGI. This CDR3 has 14 amino acids. V dropped 11 bases and J dropped 10; count of bases not matched to a gene: 17. The CDR3 loop reads CAVTGGRGFREQFF. The DNA for the CDR3 is TGTGCCGTCACCGGCGGGAGAGGTTTTCGGGAGCAGTTCTTC.

J is TRBJ2-5 and V is TRBV7-9, with 10 bases lining up with TRBD2. The CDR3 extends over 17 amino acids. V lost 0 bases to trimming and J lost 5 bases; unmatched junction nucleotides: 9. Germline V lookup: CDR1 SEHNR, CDR2 FQNEAQ (reference sequence). The CDR3 reads CASSLALTSGEGETQYF. Written as DNA, the CDR3 is TGTGCCAGCAGCTTAGCCCTCACTAGCGGGGAGGGGGAGACCCAGTACTTC.